This T cell receptor beta chain stems from a study of blood T cells in healthy people across ages. The wider study: Every two T cells gave about one barcoded beta molecule via template switching.

The authors extracted at least 5 micrograms of total RNA per sample. Regarding the study as a whole: TCR beta diversity, measured per million T cells, fell in a roughly linear way with age.

Together with a sample-barcoded 5' primer, a J-beta primer mix was included in a second PCR lasting roughly 6 to 12 cycles. TCRdb ran MiXCR on the 5' RACE reads and lists one entry per CDR3 protein. The sample has 1.8 million or so distinct CDR3 sequences, more than 35% seen once. Germline CDR1 and CDR2: SGHTA and FQGNSA. Trimming removed 3 bases from V and 1 base from J, with 16 bases in between. The length of the CDR3 is 18 residues. Points on this clonotype: What it binds is not known.

Sample: blood. The V and J genes are TRBV7-2 and TRBJ2-6, with D unclear. The clonotype was recovered from a human donor in good health. The CDR3 DNA reads as TGTGCCAGCAGCTTGTGGTCCTATGTCGGGTCTGGGGCCAACGTCCTGACTTTC. Translating it yields CASSLWSYVGSGANVLTF.